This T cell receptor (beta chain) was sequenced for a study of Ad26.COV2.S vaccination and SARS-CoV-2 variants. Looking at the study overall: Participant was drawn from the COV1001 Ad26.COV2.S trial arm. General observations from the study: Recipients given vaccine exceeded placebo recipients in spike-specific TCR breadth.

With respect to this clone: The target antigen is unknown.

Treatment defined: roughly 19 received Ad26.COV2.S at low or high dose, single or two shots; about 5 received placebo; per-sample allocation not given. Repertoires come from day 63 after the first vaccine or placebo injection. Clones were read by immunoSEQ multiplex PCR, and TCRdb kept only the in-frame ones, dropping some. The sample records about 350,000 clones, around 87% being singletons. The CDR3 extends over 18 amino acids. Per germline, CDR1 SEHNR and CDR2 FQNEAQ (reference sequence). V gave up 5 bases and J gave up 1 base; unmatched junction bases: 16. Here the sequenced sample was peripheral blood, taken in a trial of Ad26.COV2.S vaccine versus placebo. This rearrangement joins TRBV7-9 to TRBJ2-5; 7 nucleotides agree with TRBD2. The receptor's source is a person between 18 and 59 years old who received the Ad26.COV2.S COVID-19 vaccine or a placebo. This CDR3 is CASSPTPTSRGAQETQYF. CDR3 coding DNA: TGTGCCAGCAGCCCCACCCCGACTAGCCGCGGAGCCCAAGAGACCCAGTACTTC.